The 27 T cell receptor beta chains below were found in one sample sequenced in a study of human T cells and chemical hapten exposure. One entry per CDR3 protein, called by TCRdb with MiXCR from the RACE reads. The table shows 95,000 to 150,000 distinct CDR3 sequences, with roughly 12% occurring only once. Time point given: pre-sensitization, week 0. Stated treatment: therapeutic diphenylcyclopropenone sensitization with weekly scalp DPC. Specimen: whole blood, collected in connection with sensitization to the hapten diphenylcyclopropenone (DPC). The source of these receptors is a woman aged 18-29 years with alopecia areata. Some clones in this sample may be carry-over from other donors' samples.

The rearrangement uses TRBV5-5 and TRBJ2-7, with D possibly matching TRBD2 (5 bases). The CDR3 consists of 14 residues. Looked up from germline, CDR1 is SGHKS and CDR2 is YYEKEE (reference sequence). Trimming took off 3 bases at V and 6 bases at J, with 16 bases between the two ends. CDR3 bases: TGTGCCAGCAGCTCCCAGAGGACGCGGGCCGAGCAGTACTTC. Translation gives CASSSQRTRAEQYF.

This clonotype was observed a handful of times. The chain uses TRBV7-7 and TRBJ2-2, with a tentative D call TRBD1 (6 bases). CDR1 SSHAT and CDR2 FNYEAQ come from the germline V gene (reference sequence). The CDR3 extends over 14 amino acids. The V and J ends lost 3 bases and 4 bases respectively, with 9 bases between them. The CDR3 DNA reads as TGTGCCAGCAGCTTTAAAGGGGGCACCGGGGAGCTGTTTTTT. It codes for CASSFKGGTGELFF.

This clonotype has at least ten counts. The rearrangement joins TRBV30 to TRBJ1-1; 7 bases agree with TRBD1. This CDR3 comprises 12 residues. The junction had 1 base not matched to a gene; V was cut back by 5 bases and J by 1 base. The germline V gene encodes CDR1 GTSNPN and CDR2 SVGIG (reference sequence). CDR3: CAWDRENTEAFF. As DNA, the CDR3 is TGTGCCTGGGACAGGGAGAACACTGAAGCTTTCTTT.

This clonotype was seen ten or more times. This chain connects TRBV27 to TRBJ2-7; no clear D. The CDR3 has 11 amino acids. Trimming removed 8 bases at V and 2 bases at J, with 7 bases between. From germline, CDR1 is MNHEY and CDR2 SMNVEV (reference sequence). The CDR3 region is CASGLTYEQYF. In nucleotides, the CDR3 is TGTGCCAGCGGCCTCACCTACGAGCAGTACTTC.

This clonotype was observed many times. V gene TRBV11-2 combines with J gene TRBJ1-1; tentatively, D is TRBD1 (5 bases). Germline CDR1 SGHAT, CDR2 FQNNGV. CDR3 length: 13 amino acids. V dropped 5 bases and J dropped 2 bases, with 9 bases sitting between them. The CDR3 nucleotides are TGTGCCAGCAGCGGGACGGAAAACACTGAAGCTTTCTTT. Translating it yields CASSGTENTEAFF.

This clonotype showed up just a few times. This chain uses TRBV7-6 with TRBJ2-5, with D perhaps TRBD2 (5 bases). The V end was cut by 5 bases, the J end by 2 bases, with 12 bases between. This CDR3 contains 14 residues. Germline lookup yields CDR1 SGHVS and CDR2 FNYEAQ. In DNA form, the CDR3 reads TGTGCCAGCAGCCCCGGGGAGATACAAGAGACCCAGTACTTC. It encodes CASSPGEIQETQYF.

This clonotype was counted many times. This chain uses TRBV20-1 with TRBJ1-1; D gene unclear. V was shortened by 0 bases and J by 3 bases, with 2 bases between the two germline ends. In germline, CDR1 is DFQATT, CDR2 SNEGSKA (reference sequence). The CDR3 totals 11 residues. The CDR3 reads CSARDYTEAFF. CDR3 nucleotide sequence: TGCAGTGCTAGAGACTACACTGAAGCTTTCTTT.

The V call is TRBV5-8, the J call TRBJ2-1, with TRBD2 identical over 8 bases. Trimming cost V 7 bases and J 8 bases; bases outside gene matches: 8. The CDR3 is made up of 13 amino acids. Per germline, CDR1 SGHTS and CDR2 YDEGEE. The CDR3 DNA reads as TGTGCCAGCCCGGAGCGGGGGCTCTATGAGCAGTTCTTC. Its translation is CASPERGLYEQFF.

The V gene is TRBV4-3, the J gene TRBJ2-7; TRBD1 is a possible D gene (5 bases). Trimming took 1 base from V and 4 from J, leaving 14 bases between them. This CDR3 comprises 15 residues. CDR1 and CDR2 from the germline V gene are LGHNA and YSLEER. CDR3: CASSQGVQDTYEQYF. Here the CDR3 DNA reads TGCGCCAGCAGCCAAGGAGTTCAGGACACATACGAGCAGTACTTC.

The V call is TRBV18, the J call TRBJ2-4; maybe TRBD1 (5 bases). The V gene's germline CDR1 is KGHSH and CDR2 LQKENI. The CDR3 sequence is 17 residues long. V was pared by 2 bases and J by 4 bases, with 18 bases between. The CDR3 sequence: CASSPTRSGASKNIQYF. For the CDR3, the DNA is TGTGCCAGCTCACCAACTCGATCTGGGGCTTCGAAAAACATTCAGTACTTC.

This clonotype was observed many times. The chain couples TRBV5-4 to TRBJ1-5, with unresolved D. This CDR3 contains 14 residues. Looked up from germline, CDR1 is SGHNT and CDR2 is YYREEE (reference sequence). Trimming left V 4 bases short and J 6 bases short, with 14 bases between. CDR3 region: CASSRFGPSQPQHF. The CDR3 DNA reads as TGTGCCAGCAGCCGCTTTGGGCCTAGTCAGCCCCAGCATTTT.

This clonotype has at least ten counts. CDR3 sequence (DNA): TGTGCCAGCAGTGGGACAGGATTTTATAGCAATCAGCCCCAGCATTTT. Encoded protein: CASSGTGFYSNQPQHF. V and J are TRBV6-2 or TRBV6-3 and TRBJ1-5; 8 nucleotides line up with TRBD1. The V segment lost 5 bases and the J segment 0 bases; nucleotides outside the gene matches: 6. Looked up from germline, CDR1 is MNHEY and CDR2 is SVGEGT. The CDR3 contains 16 residues.

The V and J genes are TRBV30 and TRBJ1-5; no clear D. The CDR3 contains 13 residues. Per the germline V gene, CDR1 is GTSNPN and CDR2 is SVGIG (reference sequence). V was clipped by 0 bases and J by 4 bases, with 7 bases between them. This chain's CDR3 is CAWSVRGNQPQHF. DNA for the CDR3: TGTGCCTGGAGTGTAAGAGGGAATCAGCCCCAGCATTTT.

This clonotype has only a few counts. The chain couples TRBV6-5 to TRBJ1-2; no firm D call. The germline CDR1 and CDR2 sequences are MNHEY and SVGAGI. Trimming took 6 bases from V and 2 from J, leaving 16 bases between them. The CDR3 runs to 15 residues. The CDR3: CASSLSGGTNYGYTF. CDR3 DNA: TGTGCCAGCAGCCTCAGTGGCGGCACAAACTATGGCTACACCTTC.

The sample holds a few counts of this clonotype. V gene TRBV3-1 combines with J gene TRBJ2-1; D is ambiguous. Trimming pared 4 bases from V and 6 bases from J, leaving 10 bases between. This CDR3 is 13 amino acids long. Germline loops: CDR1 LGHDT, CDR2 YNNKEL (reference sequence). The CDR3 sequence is CASSLQTLNEQFF. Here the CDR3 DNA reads TGTGCCAGCAGCCTCCAGACACTCAATGAGCAGTTCTTC.

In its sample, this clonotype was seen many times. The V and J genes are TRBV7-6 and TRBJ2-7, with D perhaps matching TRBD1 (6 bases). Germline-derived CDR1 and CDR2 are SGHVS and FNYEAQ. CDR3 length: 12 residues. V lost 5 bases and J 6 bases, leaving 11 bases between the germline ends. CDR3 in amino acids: CASSPRGGEQYF. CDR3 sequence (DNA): TGTGCCAGCAGCCCTCGAGGGGGCGAGCAGTACTTC.

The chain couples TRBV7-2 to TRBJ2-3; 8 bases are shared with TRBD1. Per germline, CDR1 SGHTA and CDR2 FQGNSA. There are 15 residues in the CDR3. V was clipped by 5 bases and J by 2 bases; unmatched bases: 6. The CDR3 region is CASSRLGQVTDTQYF. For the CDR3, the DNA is TGTGCCAGCAGCCGATTGGGACAGGTCACAGATACGCAGTATTTT.

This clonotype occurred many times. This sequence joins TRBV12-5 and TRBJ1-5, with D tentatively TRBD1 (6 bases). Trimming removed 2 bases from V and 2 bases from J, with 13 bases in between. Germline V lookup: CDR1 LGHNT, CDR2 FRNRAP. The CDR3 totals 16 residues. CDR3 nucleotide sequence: TGTGCTAGTGGTTTGAGGGGGGGCATTGGCAATCAGCCCCAGCATTTT. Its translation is CASGLRGGIGNQPQHF.

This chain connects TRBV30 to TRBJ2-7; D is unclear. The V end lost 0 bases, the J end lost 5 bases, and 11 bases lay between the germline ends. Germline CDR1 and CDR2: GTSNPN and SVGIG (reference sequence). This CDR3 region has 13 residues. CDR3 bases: TGTGCCTGGAGTGTCCGGTTGGCAGACGAGCAGTACTTC. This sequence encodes CAWSVRLADEQYF.

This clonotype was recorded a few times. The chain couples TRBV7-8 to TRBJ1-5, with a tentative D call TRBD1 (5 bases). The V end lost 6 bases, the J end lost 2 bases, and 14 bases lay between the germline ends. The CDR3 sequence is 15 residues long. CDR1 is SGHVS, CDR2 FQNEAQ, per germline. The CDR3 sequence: CASSLWGGGNQPQHF. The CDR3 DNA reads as TGTGCCAGCAGTCTTTGGGGAGGGGGCAATCAGCCCCAGCATTTT.

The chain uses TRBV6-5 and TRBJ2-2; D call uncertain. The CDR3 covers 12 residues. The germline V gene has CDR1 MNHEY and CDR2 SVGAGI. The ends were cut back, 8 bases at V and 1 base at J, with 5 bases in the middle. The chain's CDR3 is CASHRNTGELFF. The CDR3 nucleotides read TGTGCCAGCCACAGGAACACCGGGGAGCTGTTTTTT.

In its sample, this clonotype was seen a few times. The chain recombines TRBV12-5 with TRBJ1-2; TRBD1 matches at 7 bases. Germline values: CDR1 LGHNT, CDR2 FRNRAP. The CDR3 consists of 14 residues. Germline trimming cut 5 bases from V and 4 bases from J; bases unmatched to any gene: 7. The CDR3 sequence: CASGPGPGGYGYTF. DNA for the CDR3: TGTGCTAGTGGTCCGGGGCCAGGGGGCTATGGCTACACCTTC.

For the CDR3, the DNA is TGCAGTGCTAGAGAAAGGGGGTACACCTACAATGAGCAGTTCTTC. The encoded protein is CSARERGYTYNEQFF. The rearrangement joins TRBV20-1 to TRBJ2-1; a possible D gene is TRBD1 (6 bases). This CDR3 comprises 15 residues. Deletions cut 0 bases from V and 2 bases from J, with 11 bases between. CDR1 DFQATT and CDR2 SNEGSKA come from the germline V gene (reference sequence).

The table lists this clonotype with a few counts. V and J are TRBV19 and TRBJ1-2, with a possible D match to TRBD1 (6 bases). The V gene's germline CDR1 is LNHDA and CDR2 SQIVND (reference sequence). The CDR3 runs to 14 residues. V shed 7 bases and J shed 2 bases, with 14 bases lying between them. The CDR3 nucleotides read TGTGCCAGTAATCTACAGGGACCGAACTATGGCTACACCTTC. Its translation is CASNLQGPNYGYTF. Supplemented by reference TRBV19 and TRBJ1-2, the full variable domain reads DGGITQSPKYLFRKEGQNVTLSCEQNLNHDAMYWYRQDPGQGLRLIYYSQIVNDFQKGDIAEGYSVSREKKESFPLTVTSAQKNPTAFYLCASNLQGPNYGYTFGSGTRLTVV.

CDR3 sequence: CASSQAGTSLNTEAFF. CDR3 bases: TGTGCCAGCAGTCAGGCCGGGACCTCCTTGAACACTGAAGCTTTCTTT. This chain uses TRBV7-6 with TRBJ1-1; the D gene is possibly TRBD1 (5 bases). With 6 bases removed from V and 0 bases from J, the gap between germline ends came to 17 bases. The V gene's germline CDR1 is SGHVS and CDR2 FNYEAQ. CDR3 length equals 16 residues.

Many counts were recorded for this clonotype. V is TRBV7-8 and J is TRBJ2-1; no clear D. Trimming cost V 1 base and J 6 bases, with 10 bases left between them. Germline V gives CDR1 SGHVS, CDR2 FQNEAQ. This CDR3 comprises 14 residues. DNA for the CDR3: TGTGCCAGCAGCTTAGAGGGCTGGGGCAATGAGCAGTTCTTC. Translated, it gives CASSLEGWGNEQFF.

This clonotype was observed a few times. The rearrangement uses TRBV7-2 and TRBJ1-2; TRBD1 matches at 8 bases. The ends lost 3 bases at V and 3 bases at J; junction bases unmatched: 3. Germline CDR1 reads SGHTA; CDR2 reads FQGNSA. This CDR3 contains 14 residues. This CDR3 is CASSFLTGDYGYTF. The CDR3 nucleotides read TGTGCCAGCAGCTTTCTGACAGGGGACTATGGCTACACCTTC.